The 21 T cell receptor beta chains below were found in one sample sequenced in a study of blood T cell repertoires in COVID-19. Sequencing was performed with immunoSEQ multiplex PCR; in TCRdb, only in-frame clones are kept and a portion is missing. The sample includes 120,000 or so clones, 88% seen only once; the top ten take 1.5% to 1.7%. Material for sequencing was peripheral blood. These receptors were obtained from a human donor in a cohort sampled during active COVID-19.

This clone was detected only once. For the CDR3, the DNA is TGTGCCAGCAGCCAAGTCGCAGGGAGCAATCAGCCCCAGCATTTT. This gives the protein CASSQVAGSNQPQHF. The chain has TRBV4-2 and TRBJ1-5; weak D call: TRBD1 (5 bases). Trimming left V 1 base short and J 1 base short, with 8 bases between. This CDR3 spans 15 amino acids. Germline values: CDR1 LGHNA, CDR2 YNFKEQ.

The chain couples TRBV29-1 to TRBJ1-1; unclear D gene. The germline CDR1 and CDR2 sequences are SQVTM and ANQGSEA. This CDR3 has 15 amino acids. With 4 bases removed from V and 5 bases from J, the gap between germline ends came to 20 bases. In nucleotides, the CDR3 is TGCAGCGTTGTATCTCGGTTAAGGGAGGCGACTGAAGCTTTCTTT. It yields the protein CSVVSRLREATEAFF.

The chain couples TRBV5-4 to TRBJ2-1; TRBD2 matches 9 bases. The germline V gene has CDR1 SGHNT and CDR2 YYREEE (reference sequence). J lost 4 bases, V lost 4 bases, and 9 bases had no gene match. This CDR3 region has 16 residues. CDR3 nucleotides: TGTGCCAGCAGCCTGCCGCGGGGGGGGTTATACAATGAGCAGTTCTTC. Its translation: CASSLPRGGLYNEQFF. Variable domain in full (rest from reference TRBV5-4 and TRBJ2-1): ETGVTQSPTHLIKTRGQQVTLRCSSQSGHNTVSWYQQALGQGPQFIFQYYREEENGRGNFPPRFSGLQFPNYSSELNVNALELDDSALYLCASSLPRGGLYNEQFFGPGTRLTVL.

The chain links TRBV30 to TRBJ1-5, with 12 bases lining up with TRBD1. V dropped 1 base and J dropped 7; count of bases not matched to a gene: 5. CDR1 and CDR2 from the germline V gene are GTSNPN and SVGIG (reference sequence). The CDR3 extends over 15 amino acids. As DNA, the CDR3 is TGTGCCTGGAGTGAATGGGACAGGGGGCGCCAGCCCCAGCATTTT. Translated: CAWSEWDRGRQPQHF.

The chain couples TRBV7-9 to TRBJ1-2; D is perhaps TRBD1 (6 bases). Looked up from germline, CDR1 is SEHNR and CDR2 is FQNEAQ (reference sequence). The CDR3 totals 14 residues. Trimming stripped 5 bases from V and 4 bases from J, with 14 bases between. The CDR3 sequence is CASSETGGGYGYTF. In DNA, the CDR3 is TGTGCCAGCAGCGAGACGGGGGGCGGCTATGGCTACACCTTC.

This chain links TRBV11-3 with TRBJ2-1; TRBD1 agrees at 10 bases. This CDR3 is 16 amino acids long. Trimming removed 5 bases from V and 7 bases from J; junction bases left unmatched: 11. The germline V gene has CDR1 SGHNT and CDR2 YENEEA. CDR3 residues: CASSPTGQGNDNEQFF. The DNA of the CDR3 is TGTGCCAGCAGCCCAACGGGACAGGGGAACGATAATGAGCAGTTCTTC.

This sequence joins TRBV27 and TRBJ1-6, with D hard to call. Trimming stripped 3 bases from V and 7 bases from J, with 13 bases between. The CDR3 has 15 residues. The germline CDR1 and CDR2 sequences are MNHEY and SMNVEV (reference sequence). This CDR3 is CASSFNSGRNSPLHF. The CDR3 DNA reads as TGTGCCAGCAGTTTTAATTCTGGGAGGAATTCACCCCTCCACTTT.

V and J are TRBV12-3 or TRBV12-4 and TRBJ2-4; D unresolved. The CDR3 covers 11 residues. Trimming pared 5 bases from V and 6 bases from J, leaving 5 bases between. CDR3 region: CASSLSNIQYF. CDR3 coding DNA: TGTGCCAGCAGTCTATCAAACATTCAGTACTTC.

This chain uses TRBV7-2 with TRBJ2-3; 8 nucleotides line up with TRBD2. The germline V gene encodes CDR1 SGHTA and CDR2 FQGNSA. The CDR3 contains 15 residues. The V and J ends lost 5 bases and 6 bases, in that order; junction bases with no gene match: 10. CDR3 protein: CASSPRLAGTDTQYF. The CDR3 DNA reads as TGTGCCAGCAGCCCCCGGTTAGCGGGGACGGATACGCAGTATTTT.

The rearrangement uses TRBV12-3 or TRBV12-4 and TRBJ2-7, with D possibly TRBD2 on 5 matching bases. This CDR3 is built from 12 residues. V lost 4 bases and J 7 bases, leaving 11 bases between the germline ends. CDR3 nucleotides: TGTGCCAGCAGTTCTCCGGGGAATGAGCAGTACTTC. As protein: CASSSPGNEQYF.

The chain joins TRBV5-6 to TRBJ1-5; no clear D. Germline lookup yields CDR1 SGHDT and CDR2 YYEEEE. The CDR3 runs to 15 residues. V lost 7 bases to trimming and J lost 2 bases, with 16 bases between them. The CDR3 sequence is CASGIPGKGNQPQHF. The CDR3 DNA reads as TGTGCCAGCGGAATTCCGGGAAAAGGCAATCAGCCCCAGCATTTT.

CDR3 sequence (DNA): TGTGCCAGTAGTACCGGGACAGGGGGCGCAACTAATGAAAAACTGTTTTTT. Translation gives CASSTGTGGATNEKLFF. The V gene is TRBV19, the J gene TRBJ1-4; TRBD1 aligns across 12 bases. The length of the CDR3 is 17 residues. V lost 4 bases and J lost 0; bases outside the gene matches: 3. CDR1 and CDR2 from the germline V gene are LNHDA and SQIVND (reference sequence).

As DNA, the CDR3 is TGTGCCAGCTCACAAGGGACAGCCAACCTGGGAGAGCAGTACTTC. This gives the protein CASSQGTANLGEQYF. J is TRBJ2-7 and V is TRBV18; 7 positions match TRBD1. The V segment lost 4 bases and the J segment 7 bases; nucleotides outside the gene matches: 13. Per germline, CDR1 KGHSH and CDR2 LQKENI. The CDR3 contains 15 residues.

V gene TRBV5-1 combines with J gene TRBJ1-4, with 8 bases lining up with TRBD1. The germline V gene has CDR1 SGHRS and CDR2 YFSETQ. V lost 8 bases, J lost 4 bases, and 19 bases stayed unmatched. The CDR3 spans 18 residues. CDR3 region: CARMGDRFSRAVNEKLFF. Written as DNA, the CDR3 is TGCGCCAGGATGGGGGACAGGTTTTCCCGGGCTGTTAATGAAAAACTGTTTTTT.

The chain combines TRBV6-5 with TRBJ2-3, with 7 bases aligning to TRBD2. V lost 4 bases to trimming and J lost 0 bases; unmatched junction nucleotides: 7. CDR1 MNHEY and CDR2 SVGAGI come from the germline V gene. The CDR3 consists of 16 residues. The CDR3 nucleotides read TGTGCCAGCAGTTCCTGGGGAGGGCAAAGCACAGATACGCAGTATTTT. This translates into CASSSWGGQSTDTQYF.

This sequence joins TRBV11-2 and TRBJ1-6; D is unresolved. The CDR3 loop spans 16 amino acids. V was shortened by 1 base and J by 7 bases, with 14 bases between the two germline ends. Looked up from germline, CDR1 is SGHAT and CDR2 is FQNNGV. The CDR3 DNA reads TGTGCCAGCAGCTTAGTGTTTCCGGGGATGAATTCACCCCTCCACTTT. Protein sequence: CASSLVFPGMNSPLHF.

The genes are TRBV4-1 and TRBJ1-2, with 8 bases lining up with TRBD1. Trimming at V came to 3 bases and at J to 7 bases, leaving 4 bases not matched to a gene. Germline values: CDR1 MGHRA, CDR2 YSYEKL. The CDR3 spans 13 residues. The CDR3 DNA sequence: TGCGCCAGCAGCCATTCAGGGGGCGGTGGCTACACCTTC. As protein: CASSHSGGGGYTF.

The rearrangement uses TRBV28 and TRBJ1-5; D may be TRBD1 (6 bases). Trimming pared 3 bases from V and 7 bases from J, leaving 16 bases between. CDR1 MDHEN and CDR2 SYDVKM come from the germline V gene. The CDR3 loop spans 15 amino acids. The CDR3, as DNA: TGTGCCAGCAGTTTCCCGGCAGGGGTGGAGCAGCCCCAGCATTTT. Protein product: CASSFPAGVEQPQHF.

The chain has TRBV4-2 and TRBJ2-1, with TRBD2 as a possible D gene (6 bases). Trimming stripped 0 bases from V and 11 bases from J, with 11 bases between. Germline V lookup: CDR1 LGHNA, CDR2 YNFKEQ. The CDR3 has 13 amino acids. CDR3 nucleotide sequence: TGTGCCAGCAGCCAAGACCCGGGACTCCAGCAGTTCTTC. This gives the protein CASSQDPGLQQFF.

This chain uses TRBV5-1 with TRBJ2-3; 7 bases fit TRBD1. CDR1 SGHRS and CDR2 YFSETQ come from the germline V gene. The CDR3 contains 14 residues. Trimming at V came to 3 bases and at J to 0 bases, leaving 1 base not matched to a gene. CDR3 coding DNA: TGCGCCAGCAGCTGGGACAGTAGCACAGATACGCAGTATTTT. This gives the protein CASSWDSSTDTQYF.

The chain is built from TRBV28 and TRBJ2-2, with D uncertain. Germline lookup yields CDR1 MDHEN and CDR2 SYDVKM. The V end was cut by 4 bases, the J end by 1 base, with 4 bases between. The CDR3 covers 13 residues. In DNA, the CDR3 is TGTGCCAGCAGTTCCCAGAACACCGGGGAGCTGTTTTTT. Translated, it gives CASSSQNTGELFF.